This TCR beta chain was documented in a study of blood T cells in healthy people across ages. Overall study findings and caveats: There was no known CMV status for donors, so expanded clonotype changes were possibly confounded. Age brought a roughly linear fall in TCR beta diversity measured per million T cells. Long-lived and aged donors differed, with more naive CD4+ cells and higher diversity in the long-lived.

Sample-barcoded 5' priming and a J-beta primer mix drove a second PCR of about 6 to 12 cycles. Template switching added a 12-random-nucleotide identifier to every cDNA molecule. TCRdb reprocessed the 5' RACE reads via MiXCR and lists one record per CDR3 protein. The sample includes around 800,000 distinct CDR3 sequences, less than 70% of them seen just once. Trimming pared 3 bases from V and 7 bases from J, leaving 9 bases between. The CDR3 extends over 12 amino acids. Per germline, CDR1 MGHDK and CDR2 SYGVNS. As concerns this clonotype: Its antigen is currently unknown.

This clonotype originated in an older man in good health. The rearrangement uses TRBV25-1 and TRBJ2-5, with D unresolved. Sequenced input: blood. The CDR3 region has the DNA TGTGCCAGCAGTGATTGGAGCTGGACCCAGTACTTC. This sequence encodes CASSDWSWTQYF.